Listed below are T cell receptor beta chains from one sample, sequenced in a study of shared clonotypes between healthy human individuals. Assay: immunoSEQ multiplex PCR; the TCRdb copy retains only in-frame clones and omits some. The sample consists of about 380,000 clones, about 97% of them appearing once. Specimen: memory CD8+ T cells sorted from blood. These TCRs come from a man aged 25-45 years in good health. Both conserved end residues are part of each CDR3. A D gene is named only where the DNA matches it firmly. The size field is filled for only some rows; it gives once, few, many or a size class.

CDR3aa: CASSPSGLNEKLFF
CDR3nt: TGTGCCAGCAGCCCGTCCGGCTTGAATGAAAAACTGTTTTTT
j_gene: TRBJ1-4
v_gene: TRBV7-9
abundance: -
d_gene: -

CDR3aa: CASSLRVTGELFF
CDR3nt: TGTGCCAGCAGCTTACGGGTCACCGGGGAGCTGTTTTTT
j_gene: TRBJ2-2
v_gene: TRBV7-6
abundance: -
d_gene: -

CDR3aa: CAWTPNRDTIYF
CDR3nt: TGTGCCTGGACCCCGAACCGAGACACCATATATTTT
j_gene: TRBJ1-3
v_gene: TRBV30
abundance: -
d_gene: -

CDR3aa: CASSSTGNTGELFF
CDR3nt: TGTGCCAGCAGTTCGACCGGGAACACCGGGGAGCTGTTTTTT
j_gene: TRBJ2-2
v_gene: TRBV6-4
abundance: -
d_gene: -

CDR3aa: CASSAPVTDTQYF
CDR3nt: TGCGCCAGCAGCGCCCCCGTAACAGATACGCAGTATTTT
j_gene: TRBJ2-3
v_gene: TRBV5-1
abundance: -
d_gene: -

CDR3aa: CASRGRTTDTQYF
CDR3nt: TGTGCCAGCCGAGGTCGAACCACAGATACGCAGTATTTT
j_gene: TRBJ2-3
v_gene: TRBV25-1
abundance: -
d_gene: -

CDR3aa: CASSLAGTSGPSDTQYF
CDR3nt: TGCGCCAGCAGCTTGGCCGGGACTAGCGGGCCCTCGGATACGCAGTATTTT
j_gene: TRBJ2-3
v_gene: TRBV5-1
abundance: -
d_gene: TRBD2

CDR3aa: CASSLTSVYNEQFF
CDR3nt: TGCGCCAGCAGCTTGACTAGCGTCTACAATGAGCAGTTCTTC
j_gene: TRBJ2-1
v_gene: TRBV5-1
abundance: once
d_gene: TRBD2

CDR3aa: CSVVSTQETQYF
CDR3nt: TGCAGCGTTGTATCTACCCAAGAGACCCAGTACTTC
j_gene: TRBJ2-5
v_gene: TRBV29-1
abundance: -
d_gene: -

CDR3aa: CASSFRGYEQYF
CDR3nt: TGTGCCAGCAGTTTCAGGGGTTACGAGCAGTACTTC
j_gene: TRBJ2-7
v_gene: TRBV27
abundance: -
d_gene: -

CDR3aa: CASSPGLRGDTQYF
CDR3nt: TGTGCCAGTAGCCCGGGACTCAGGGGCGATACGCAGTATTTT
j_gene: TRBJ2-3
v_gene: TRBV19
abundance: -
d_gene: -

CDR3aa: CASSLARYYGYTF
CDR3nt: TGTGCCAGCAGCTTAGCGCGATACTATGGCTACACCTTC
j_gene: TRBJ1-2
v_gene: TRBV11-2
abundance: -
d_gene: -

CDR3aa: CASSYQETQYF
CDR3nt: TGTGCCAGCAGCTACCAAGAGACCCAGTACTTC
j_gene: TRBJ2-5
v_gene: TRBV7-9
abundance: -
d_gene: -

CDR3aa: CASSLTGAWQPQHF
CDR3nt: TGTGCCAGCAGTCTGACAGGGGCTTGGCAGCCCCAGCATTTT
j_gene: TRBJ1-5
v_gene: TRBV6-1
abundance: -
d_gene: TRBD1

CDR3aa: CAWKPLWGRGTGELFF
CDR3nt: TGTGCCTGGAAACCTCTCTGGGGGCGCGGCACCGGGGAGCTGTTTTTT
j_gene: TRBJ2-2
v_gene: TRBV30
abundance: -
d_gene: -

CDR3aa: CASSWGTGRYEQYF
CDR3nt: TGTGCCAGCAGCTGGGGGACAGGGAGGTACGAGCAGTACTTC
j_gene: TRBJ2-7
v_gene: TRBV5-6
abundance: -
d_gene: TRBD1

CDR3aa: CASSQILAGPHSYEQYF
CDR3nt: TGCGCCAGCAGCCAAATTCTAGCGGGACCCCACTCCTACGAGCAGTACTTC
j_gene: TRBJ2-7
v_gene: TRBV4-1
abundance: once
d_gene: TRBD2